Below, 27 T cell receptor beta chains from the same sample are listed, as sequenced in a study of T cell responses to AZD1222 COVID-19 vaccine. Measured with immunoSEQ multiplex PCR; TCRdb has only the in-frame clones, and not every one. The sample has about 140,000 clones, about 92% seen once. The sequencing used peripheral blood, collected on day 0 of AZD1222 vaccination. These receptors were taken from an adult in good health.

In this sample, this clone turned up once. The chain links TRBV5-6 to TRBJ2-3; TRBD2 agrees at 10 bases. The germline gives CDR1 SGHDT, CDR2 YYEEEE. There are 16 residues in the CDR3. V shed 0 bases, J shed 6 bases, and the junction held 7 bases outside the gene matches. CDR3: CASSLGLAGVVDTQYF. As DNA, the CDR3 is TGTGCCAGCAGCTTGGGGCTAGCGGGAGTTGTTGATACGCAGTATTTT.

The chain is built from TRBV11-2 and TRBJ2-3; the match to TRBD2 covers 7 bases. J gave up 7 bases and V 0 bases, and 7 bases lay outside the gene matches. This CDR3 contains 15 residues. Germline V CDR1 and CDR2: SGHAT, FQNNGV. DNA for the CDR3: TGTGCCAGCAGCTTAGATTGGGGGGGGATGAATACGCAGTATTTT. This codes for CASSLDWGGMNTQYF.

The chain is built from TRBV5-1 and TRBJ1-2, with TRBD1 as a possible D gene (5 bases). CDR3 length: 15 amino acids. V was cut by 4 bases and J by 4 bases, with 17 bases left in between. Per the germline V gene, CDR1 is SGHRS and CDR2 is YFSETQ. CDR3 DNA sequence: TGCGCCAGCAGCGCCGATCAGGGACGCGGCTATGGCTACACCTTC. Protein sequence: CASSADQGRGYGYTF.

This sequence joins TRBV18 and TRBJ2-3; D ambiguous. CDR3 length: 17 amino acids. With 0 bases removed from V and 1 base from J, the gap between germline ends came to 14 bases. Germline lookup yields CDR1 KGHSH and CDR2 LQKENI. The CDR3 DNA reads TGTGCCAGCTCACCACCGCTTTCCACCCAGGGCACAGATACGCAGTATTTT. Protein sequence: CASSPPLSTQGTDTQYF.

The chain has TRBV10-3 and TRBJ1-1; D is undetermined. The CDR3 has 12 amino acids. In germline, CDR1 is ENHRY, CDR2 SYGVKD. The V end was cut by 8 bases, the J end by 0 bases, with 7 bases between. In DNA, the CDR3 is TGTGCCATCGGGCCATTGAACACTGAAGCTTTCTTT. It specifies CAIGPLNTEAFF.

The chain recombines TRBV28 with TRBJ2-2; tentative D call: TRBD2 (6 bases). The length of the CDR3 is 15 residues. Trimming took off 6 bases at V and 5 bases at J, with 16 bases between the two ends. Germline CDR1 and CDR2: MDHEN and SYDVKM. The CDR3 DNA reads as TGTGCCAGCAGGTTTCGGAGGGCCAGGACCGGGGAGCTGTTTTTT. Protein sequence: CASRFRRARTGELFF.

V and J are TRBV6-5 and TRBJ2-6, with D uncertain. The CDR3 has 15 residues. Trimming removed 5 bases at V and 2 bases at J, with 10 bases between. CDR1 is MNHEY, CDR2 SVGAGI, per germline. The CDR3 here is CASSPPRTGANVLTF. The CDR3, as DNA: TGTGCCAGCAGTCCCCCTCGGACTGGGGCCAACGTCCTGACTTTC.

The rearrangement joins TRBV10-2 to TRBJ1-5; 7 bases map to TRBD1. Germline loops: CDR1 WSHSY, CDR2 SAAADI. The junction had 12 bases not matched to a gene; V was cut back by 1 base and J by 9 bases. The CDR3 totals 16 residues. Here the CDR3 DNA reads TGCGCCAGCAGTGAGTTTGACAGGGTTCCACGATCGCCCCAGCATTTT. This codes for CASSEFDRVPRSPQHF.

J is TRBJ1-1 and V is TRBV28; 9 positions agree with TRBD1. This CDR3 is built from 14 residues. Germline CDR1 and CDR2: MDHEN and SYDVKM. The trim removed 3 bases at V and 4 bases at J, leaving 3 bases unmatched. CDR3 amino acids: CASSLGDRATEAFF. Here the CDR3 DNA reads TGTGCCAGCAGTTTGGGGGACAGGGCCACTGAAGCTTTCTTT.

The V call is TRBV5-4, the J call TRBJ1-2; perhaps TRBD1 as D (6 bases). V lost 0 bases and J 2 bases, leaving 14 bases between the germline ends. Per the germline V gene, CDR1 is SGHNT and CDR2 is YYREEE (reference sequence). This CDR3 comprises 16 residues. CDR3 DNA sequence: TGTGCCAGCAGCTTGGCCGGGGACATCCGGAACTATGGCTACACCTTC. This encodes CASSLAGDIRNYGYTF.

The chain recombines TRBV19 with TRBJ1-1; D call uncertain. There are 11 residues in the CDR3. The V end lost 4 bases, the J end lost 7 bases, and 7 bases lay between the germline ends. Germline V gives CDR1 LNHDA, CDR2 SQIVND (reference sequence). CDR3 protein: CASSRRLEAFF. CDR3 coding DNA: TGTGCCAGTAGTAGGAGACTTGAAGCTTTCTTT.

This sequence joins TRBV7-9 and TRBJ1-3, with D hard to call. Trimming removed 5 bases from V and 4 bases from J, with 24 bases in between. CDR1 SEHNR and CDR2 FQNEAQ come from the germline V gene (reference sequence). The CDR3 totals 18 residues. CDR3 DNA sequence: TGTGCCAGCAGCCCTGAACCTGCTCTTCGGACGCTAGGAAACACCATATATTTT. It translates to CASSPEPALRTLGNTIYF.

Written as DNA, the CDR3 is TGTGCCAGCAGCTTAGTGGTTGGCTACGAGCAGTACTTC. Protein sequence: CASSLVVGYEQYF. The chain carries TRBV11-3 and TRBJ2-7; D remains unclear. The germline gives CDR1 SGHNT, CDR2 YENEEA. V lost 1 base to trimming and J lost 3 bases, with 7 bases between them. CDR3 size: 13 residues.

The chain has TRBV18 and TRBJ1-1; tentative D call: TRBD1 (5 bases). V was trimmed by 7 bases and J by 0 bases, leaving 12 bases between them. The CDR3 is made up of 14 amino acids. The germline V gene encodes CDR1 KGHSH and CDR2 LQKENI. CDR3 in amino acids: CASFGEGMNTEAFF. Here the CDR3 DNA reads TGTGCCAGCTTTGGAGAGGGGATGAACACTGAAGCTTTCTTT.

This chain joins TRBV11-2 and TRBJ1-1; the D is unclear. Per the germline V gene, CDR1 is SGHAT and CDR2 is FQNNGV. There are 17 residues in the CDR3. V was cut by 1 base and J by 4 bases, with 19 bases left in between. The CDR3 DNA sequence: TGTGCCAGCAGCTTAGGTACCCGAAGGGCGGGAGTCACTGAAGCTTTCTTT. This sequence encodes CASSLGTRRAGVTEAFF.

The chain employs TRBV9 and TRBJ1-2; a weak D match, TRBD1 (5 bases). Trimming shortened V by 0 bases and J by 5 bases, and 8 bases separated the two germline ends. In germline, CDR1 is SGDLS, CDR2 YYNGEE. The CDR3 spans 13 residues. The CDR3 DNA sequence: TGTGCCAGCAGCGTAGCCGGGGGGTATGGCTACACCTTC. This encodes CASSVAGGYGYTF.

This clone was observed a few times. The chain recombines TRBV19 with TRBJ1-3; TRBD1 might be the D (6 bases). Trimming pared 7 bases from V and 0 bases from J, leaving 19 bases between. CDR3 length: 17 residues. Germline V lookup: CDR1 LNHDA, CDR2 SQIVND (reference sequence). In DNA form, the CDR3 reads TGTGCCAGTAAGGCCCTCTCCGGGGGGCTCTCTGGAAACACCATATATTTT. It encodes CASKALSGGLSGNTIYF.

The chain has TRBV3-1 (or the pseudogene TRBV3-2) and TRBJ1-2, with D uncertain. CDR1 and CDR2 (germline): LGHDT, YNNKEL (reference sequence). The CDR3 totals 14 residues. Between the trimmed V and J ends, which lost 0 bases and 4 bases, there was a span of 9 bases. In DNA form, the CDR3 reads TGTGCCAGCAGCCAAGATCAAGGTCCCTATGGCTACACCTTC. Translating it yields CASSQDQGPYGYTF.

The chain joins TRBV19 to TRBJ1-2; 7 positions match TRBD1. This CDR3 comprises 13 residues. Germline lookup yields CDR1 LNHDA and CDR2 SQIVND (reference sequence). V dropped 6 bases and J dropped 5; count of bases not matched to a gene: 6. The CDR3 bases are TGTGCCAGTAGCGGGGACAGCCAGTATGGCTACACCTTC. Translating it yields CASSGDSQYGYTF.

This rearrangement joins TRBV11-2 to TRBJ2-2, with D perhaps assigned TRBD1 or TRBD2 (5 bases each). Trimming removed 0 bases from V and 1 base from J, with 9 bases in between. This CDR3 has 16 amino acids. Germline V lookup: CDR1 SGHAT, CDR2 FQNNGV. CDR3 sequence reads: CASSLEGPLNTGELFF. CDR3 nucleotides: TGTGCCAGCAGCTTAGAGGGACCGTTGAACACCGGGGAGCTGTTTTTT. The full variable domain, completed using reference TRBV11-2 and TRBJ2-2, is EAGVAQSPRYKIIEKRQSVAFWCNPISGHATLYWYQQILGQGPKLLIQFQNNGVVDDSQLPKDRFSAERLKGVDSTLKIQPAKLEDSAVYLCASSLEGPLNTGELFFGEGSRLTVL.

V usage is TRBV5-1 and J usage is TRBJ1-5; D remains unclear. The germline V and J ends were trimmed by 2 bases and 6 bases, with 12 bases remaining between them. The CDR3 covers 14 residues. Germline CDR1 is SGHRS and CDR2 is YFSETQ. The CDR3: CASSLDGNGQPQHF. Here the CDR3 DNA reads TGCGCCAGCAGCTTAGACGGGAATGGTCAGCCCCAGCATTTT.

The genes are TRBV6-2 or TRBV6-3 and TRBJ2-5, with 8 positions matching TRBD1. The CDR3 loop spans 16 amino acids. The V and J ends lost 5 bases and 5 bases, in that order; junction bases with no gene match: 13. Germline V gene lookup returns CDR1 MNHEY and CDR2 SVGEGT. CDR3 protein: CASSPPGYRTGETQYF. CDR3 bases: TGTGCCAGCAGTCCCCCGGGCTACAGGACAGGGGAGACCCAGTACTTC.

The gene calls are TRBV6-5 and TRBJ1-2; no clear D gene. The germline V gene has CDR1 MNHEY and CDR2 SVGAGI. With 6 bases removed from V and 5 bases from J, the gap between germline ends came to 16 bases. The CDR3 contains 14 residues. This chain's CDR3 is CASSPGGVEYGYTF. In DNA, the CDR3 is TGTGCCAGCAGCCCCGGTGGGGTGGAATATGGCTACACCTTC.

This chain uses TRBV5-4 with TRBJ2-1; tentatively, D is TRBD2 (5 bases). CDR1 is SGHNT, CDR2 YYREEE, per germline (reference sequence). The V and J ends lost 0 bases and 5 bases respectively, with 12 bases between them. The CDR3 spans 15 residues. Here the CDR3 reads CASSLVAGGDNEQFF. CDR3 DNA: TGTGCCAGCAGCTTGGTGGCGGGTGGCGACAATGAGCAGTTCTTC.

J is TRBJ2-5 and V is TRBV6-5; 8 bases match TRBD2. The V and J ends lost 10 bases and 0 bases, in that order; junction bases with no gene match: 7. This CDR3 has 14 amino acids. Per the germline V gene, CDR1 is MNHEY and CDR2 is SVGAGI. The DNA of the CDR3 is TGTGCCACCACGGGGGGGGGCCACCAAGAGACCCAGTACTTC. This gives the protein CATTGGGHQETQYF.

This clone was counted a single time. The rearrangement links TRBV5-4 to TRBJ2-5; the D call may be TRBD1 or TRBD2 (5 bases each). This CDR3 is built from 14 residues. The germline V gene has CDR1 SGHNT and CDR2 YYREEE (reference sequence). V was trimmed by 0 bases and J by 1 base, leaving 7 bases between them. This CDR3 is CASSLAGTQETQYF. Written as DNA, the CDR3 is TGTGCCAGCAGCTTGGCCGGGACCCAAGAGACCCAGTACTTC.

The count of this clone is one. CDR3 loop: CASSTGDVAGGNEQFF. The DNA for the CDR3 is TGTGCCAGCAGCACCGGGGATGTAGCGGGGGGCAATGAGCAGTTCTTC. The chain links TRBV9 to TRBJ2-1; 10 bases map to TRBD2. Trimming removed 4 bases from V and 6 bases from J; junction bases left unmatched: 10. CDR3 length equals 16 residues. CDR1 is SGDLS, CDR2 YYNGEE, per germline.